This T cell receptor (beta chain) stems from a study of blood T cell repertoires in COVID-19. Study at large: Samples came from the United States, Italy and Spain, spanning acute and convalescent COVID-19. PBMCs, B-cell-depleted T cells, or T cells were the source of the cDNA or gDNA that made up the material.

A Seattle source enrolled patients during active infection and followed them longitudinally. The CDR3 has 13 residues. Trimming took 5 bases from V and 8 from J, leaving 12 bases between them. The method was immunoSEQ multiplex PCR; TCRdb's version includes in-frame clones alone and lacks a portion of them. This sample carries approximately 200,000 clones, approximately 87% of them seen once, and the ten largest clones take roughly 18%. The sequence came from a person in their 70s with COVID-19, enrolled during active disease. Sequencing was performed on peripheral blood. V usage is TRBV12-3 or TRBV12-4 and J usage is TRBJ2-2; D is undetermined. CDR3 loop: CASSQTTQGELFF. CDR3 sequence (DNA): TGTGCCAGCAGTCAAACTACCCAGGGGGAGCTGTTTTTT.